This T cell receptor beta chain was identified in a study of blood T cell repertoires in COVID-19. The wider study: The United States, Italy and Spain were the sources of the acute and convalescent COVID-19 samples. The cDNA or gDNA used as material had been derived from T cells, B-cell-depleted T cells, or PBMCs.

In the original workflow: Quantification of nucleated cells was approximated via reference gene primer amplification. TCRdb keeps only in-frame clones here, not all; method: immunoSEQ multiplex PCR. V, J and clone size are those of that table, while D and trimming were read from the DNA. The sample has roughly 670,000 clones, 70% to 90% seen once. The receptor was derived from a woman aged 18-29 years with acute or convalescent COVID-19. Sequenced input: peripheral blood.

CDR3 region: CASSPRTSGETGNIQYF. The CDR3 DNA sequence: TGCGCCAGCAGCCCGCGGACTAGCGGGGAAACTGGGAACATTCAGTACTTC. The chain joins TRBV4-1 to TRBJ2-4; 12 bases fit TRBD2. Germline V lookup: CDR1 MGHRA, CDR2 YSYEKL. The CDR3 has 17 amino acids. J gave up 7 bases and V 4 bases, and 11 bases lay outside the gene matches.